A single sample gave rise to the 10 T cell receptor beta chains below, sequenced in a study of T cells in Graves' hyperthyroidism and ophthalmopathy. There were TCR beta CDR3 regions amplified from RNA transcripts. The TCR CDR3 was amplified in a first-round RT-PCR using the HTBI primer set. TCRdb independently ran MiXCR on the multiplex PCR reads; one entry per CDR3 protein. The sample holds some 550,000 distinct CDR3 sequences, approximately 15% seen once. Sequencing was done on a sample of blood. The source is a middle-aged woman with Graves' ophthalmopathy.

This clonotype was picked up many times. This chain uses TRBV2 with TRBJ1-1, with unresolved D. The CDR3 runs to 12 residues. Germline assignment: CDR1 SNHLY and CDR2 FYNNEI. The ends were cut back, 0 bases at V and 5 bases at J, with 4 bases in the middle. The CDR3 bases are TGTGCCAGCAGTGAAGCGGAGACTGAAGCTTTCTTT. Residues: CASSEAETEAFF. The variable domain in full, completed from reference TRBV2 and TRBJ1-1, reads EPEVTQTPSHQVTQMGQEVILRCVPISNHLYFYWYRQILGQKVEFLVSFYNNEISEKSEIFDDQFSVERPDGSNFTLKIRSTKLEDSAMYFCASSEAETEAFFGQGTRLTVV.

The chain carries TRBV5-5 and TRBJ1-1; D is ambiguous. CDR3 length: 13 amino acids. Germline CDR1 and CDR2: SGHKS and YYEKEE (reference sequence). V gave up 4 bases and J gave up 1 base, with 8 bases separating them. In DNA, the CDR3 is TGTGCCAGCAGCCCTTGGGCGAACACTGAAGCTTTCTTT. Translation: CASSPWANTEAFF.

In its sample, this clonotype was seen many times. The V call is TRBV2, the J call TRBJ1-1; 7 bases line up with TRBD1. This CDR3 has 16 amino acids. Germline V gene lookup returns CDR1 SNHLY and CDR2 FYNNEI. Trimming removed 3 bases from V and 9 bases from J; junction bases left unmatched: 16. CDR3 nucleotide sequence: TGTGCCAGCAGTGAGTTTGGGGACAGAACCGAGGGACAAGCTTTCTTT. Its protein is CASSEFGDRTEGQAFF.

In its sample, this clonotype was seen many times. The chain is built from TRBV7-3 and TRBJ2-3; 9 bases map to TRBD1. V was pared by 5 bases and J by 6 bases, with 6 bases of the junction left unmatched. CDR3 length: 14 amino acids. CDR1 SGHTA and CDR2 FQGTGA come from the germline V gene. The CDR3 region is CASSPTGGEDTQYF. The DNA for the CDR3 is TGTGCCAGCAGCCCGACAGGGGGGGAGGATACGCAGTATTTT.

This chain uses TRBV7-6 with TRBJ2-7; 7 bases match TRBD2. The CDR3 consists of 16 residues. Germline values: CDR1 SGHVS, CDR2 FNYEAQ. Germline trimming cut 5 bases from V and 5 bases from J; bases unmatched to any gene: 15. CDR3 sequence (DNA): TGTGCCAGCAGCCTAGGCGGGAGTATCTCGGATGACGAGCAGTACTTC. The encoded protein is CASSLGGSISDDEQYF.

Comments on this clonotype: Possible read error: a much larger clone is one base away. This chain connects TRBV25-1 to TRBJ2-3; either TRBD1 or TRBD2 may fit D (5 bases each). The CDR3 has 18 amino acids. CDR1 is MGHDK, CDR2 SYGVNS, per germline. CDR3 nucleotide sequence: TGTTCCAGCAGTGAATATGCCGGAAAGGTGGGGGGCACAGATACGCAGTATTTT. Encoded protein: CSSSEYAGKVGGTDTQYF.

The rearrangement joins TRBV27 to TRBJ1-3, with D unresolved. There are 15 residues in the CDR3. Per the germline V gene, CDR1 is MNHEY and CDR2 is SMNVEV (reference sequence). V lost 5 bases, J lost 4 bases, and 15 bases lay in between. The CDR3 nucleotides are TGTGCCAGCAGTCTCAACGGTAAAATGGGAAACACCATATATTTT. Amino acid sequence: CASSLNGKMGNTIYF.

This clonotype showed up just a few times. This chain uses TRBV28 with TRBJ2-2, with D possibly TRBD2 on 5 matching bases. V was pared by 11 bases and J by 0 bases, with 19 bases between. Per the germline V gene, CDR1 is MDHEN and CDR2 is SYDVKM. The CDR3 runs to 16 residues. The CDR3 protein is CAYYIASHANTGELFF. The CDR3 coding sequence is TGTGCCTACTACATAGCGTCCCACGCGAACACCGGGGAGCTGTTTTTT.

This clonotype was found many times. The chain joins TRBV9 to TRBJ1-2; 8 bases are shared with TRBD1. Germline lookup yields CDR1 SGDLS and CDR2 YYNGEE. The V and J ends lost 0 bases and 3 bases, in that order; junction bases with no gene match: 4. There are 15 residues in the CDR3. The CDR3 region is CASSVAQGAHYGYTF. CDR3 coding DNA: TGTGCCAGCAGCGTAGCCCAGGGGGCCCACTATGGCTACACCTTC. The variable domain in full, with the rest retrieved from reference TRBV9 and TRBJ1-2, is DSGVTQTPKHLITATGQRVTLRCSPRSGDLSVYWYQQSLDQGLQFLIQYYNGEERAKGNILERFSAQQFPDLHSELNLSSLELGDSALYFCASSVAQGAHYGYTFGSGTRLTVV.

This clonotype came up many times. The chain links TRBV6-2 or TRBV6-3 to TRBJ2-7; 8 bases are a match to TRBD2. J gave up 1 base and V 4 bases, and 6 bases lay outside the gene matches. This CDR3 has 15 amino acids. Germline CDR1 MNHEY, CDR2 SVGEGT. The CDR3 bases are TGTGCCAGCAGTTCCCATAGCGGGATGTCCTACGAGCAGTACTTC. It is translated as CASSSHSGMSYEQYF.